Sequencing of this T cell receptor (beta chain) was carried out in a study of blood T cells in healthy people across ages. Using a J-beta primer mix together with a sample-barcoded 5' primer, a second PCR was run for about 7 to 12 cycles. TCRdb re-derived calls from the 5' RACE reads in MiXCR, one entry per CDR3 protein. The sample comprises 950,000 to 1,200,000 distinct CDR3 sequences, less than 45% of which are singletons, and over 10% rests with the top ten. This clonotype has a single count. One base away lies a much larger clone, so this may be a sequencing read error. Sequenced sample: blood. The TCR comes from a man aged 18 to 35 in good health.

Here the CDR3 DNA reads TGTGCCAGCAGCGTTCTGCTAGCGGGGGGTGACGATGAGCAGTACTTC. Its protein is CASSVLLAGGDDEQYF. V gene TRBV9 combines with J gene TRBJ2-5; 11 bases map to TRBD2. With 2 bases clipped from V and 11 bases from J, the junction kept 14 bases outside the gene matches. This CDR3 spans 16 amino acids. CDR1 is SGDLS and CDR2 is YYNGEE in the germline V gene.